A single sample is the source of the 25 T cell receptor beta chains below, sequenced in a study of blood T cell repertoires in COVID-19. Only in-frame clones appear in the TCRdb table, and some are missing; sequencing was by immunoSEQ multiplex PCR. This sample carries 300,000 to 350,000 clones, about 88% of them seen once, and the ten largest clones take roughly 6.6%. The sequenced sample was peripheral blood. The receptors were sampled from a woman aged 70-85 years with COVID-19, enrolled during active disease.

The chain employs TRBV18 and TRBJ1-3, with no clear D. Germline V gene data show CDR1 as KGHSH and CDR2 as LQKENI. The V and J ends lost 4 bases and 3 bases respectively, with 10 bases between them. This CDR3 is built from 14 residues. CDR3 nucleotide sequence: TGTGCCAGCTCACGCGAATATGATGGAAACACCATATATTTT. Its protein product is CASSREYDGNTIYF.

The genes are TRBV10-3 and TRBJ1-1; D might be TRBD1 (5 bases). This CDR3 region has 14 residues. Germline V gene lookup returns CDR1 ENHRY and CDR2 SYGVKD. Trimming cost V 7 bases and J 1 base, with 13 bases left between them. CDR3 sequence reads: CAINPGRENTEAFF. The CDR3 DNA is TGTGCCATCAATCCGGGCAGGGAGAACACTGAAGCTTTCTTT.

The CDR3 protein is CASSSGGPVDGYTF. In DNA form, the CDR3 reads TGCGCCAGCAGTTCAGGGGGCCCGGTTGATGGCTACACCTTC. The V gene is TRBV5-1, the J gene TRBJ1-2; 8 bases line up with TRBD1. The CDR3 has 14 residues. In germline, CDR1 is SGHRS, CDR2 YFSETQ. With V trimmed by 5 bases and J by 6 bases, 9 bases remained unmatched.

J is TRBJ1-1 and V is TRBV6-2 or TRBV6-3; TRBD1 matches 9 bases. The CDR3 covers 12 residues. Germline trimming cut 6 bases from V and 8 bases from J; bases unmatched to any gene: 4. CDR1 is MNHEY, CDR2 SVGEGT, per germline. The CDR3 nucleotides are TGTGCCAGCAGCAAACAGGGGGCCGAAGCTTTCTTT. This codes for CASSKQGAEAFF.

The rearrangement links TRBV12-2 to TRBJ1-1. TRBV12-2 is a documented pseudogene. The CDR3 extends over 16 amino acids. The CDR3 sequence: CASRLAPGLMNTEAFF. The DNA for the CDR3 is TGTGCAAGTCGCTTAGCGCCGGGACTCATGAACACTGAAGCTTTCTTT.

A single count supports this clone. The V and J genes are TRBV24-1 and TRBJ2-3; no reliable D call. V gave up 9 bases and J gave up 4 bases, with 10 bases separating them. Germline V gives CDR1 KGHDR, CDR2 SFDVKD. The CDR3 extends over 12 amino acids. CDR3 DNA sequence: TGTGCCACCGGTTCGGTGTCAGATACGCAGTATTTT. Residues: CATGSVSDTQYF.

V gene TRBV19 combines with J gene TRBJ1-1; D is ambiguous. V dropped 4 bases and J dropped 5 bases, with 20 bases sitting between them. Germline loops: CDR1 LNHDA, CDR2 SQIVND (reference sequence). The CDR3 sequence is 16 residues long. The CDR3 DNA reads TGTGCCAGTAGTAGGTCCCGGGAGGCTAAGAGGACTGAAGCTTTCTTT. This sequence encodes CASSRSREAKRTEAFF.

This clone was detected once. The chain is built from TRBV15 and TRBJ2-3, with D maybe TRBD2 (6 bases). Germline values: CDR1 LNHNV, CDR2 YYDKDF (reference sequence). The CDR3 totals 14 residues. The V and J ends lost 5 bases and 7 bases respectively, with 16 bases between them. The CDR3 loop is CATSGPPGLHTQYF. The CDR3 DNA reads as TGTGCCACCAGCGGACCACCGGGACTGCATACGCAGTATTTT. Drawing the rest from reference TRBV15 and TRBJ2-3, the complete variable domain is DAMVIQNPRYQVTQFGKPVTLSCSQTLNHNVMYWYQQKSSQAPKLLFHYYDKDFNNEADTPDNFQSRRPNTSFCFLDIRSPGLGDTAMYLCATSGPPGLHTQYFGPGTRLTVL.

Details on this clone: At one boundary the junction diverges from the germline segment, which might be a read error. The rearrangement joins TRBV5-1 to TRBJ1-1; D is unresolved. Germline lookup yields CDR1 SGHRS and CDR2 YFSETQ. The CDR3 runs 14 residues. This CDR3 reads CASSLGSGNIEAFF. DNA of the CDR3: TGCGCCAGCAGCTTAGGGTCCGGGAACATTGAAGCTTTCTTT.

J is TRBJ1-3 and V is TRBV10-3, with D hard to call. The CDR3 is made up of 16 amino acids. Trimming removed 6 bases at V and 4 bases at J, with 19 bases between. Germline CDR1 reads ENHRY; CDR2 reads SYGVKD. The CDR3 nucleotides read TGTGCCATCAGATCCAGCGCAGTGATAGGAGGAAACACCATATATTTT. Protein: CAIRSSAVIGGNTIYF.

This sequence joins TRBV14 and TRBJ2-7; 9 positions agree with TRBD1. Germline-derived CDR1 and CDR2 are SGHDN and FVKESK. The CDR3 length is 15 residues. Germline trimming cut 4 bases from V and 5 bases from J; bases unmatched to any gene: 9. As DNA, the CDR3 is TGTGCCAGCAGCCTCCTAGGGAGACAGGGGGACGAGCAGTACTTC. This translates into CASSLLGRQGDEQYF.

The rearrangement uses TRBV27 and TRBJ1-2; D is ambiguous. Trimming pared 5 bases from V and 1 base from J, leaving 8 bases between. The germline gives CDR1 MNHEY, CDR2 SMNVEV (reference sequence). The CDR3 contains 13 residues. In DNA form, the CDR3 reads TGTGCCAGCAGTGAGAATTTTAACTATGGCTACACCTTC. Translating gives CASSENFNYGYTF.

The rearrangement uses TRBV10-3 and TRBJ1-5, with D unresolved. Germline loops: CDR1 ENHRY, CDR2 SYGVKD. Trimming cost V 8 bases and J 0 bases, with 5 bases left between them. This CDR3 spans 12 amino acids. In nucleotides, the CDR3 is TGTGCCATCTCAGATAGCAATCAGCCCCAGCATTTT. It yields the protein CAISDSNQPQHF.

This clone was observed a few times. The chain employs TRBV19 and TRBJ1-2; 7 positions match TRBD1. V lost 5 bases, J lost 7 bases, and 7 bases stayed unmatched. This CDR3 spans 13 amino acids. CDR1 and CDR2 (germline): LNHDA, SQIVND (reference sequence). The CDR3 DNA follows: TGTGCCAGTAGTCCAGGGGGAAGTGGTGGCTACACCTTC. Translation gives CASSPGGSGGYTF.

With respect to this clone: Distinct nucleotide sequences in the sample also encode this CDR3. The CDR3 loop reads CASSVGSSYEQYF. The DNA for the CDR3 is TGTGCCAGCAGCGTAGGCAGCTCCTACGAGCAGTACTTC. The rearrangement uses TRBV9 and TRBJ2-7; no reliable D call. Trimming pared 0 bases from V and 0 bases from J, leaving 4 bases between. In germline, CDR1 is SGDLS, CDR2 YYNGEE. The CDR3 consists of 13 residues.

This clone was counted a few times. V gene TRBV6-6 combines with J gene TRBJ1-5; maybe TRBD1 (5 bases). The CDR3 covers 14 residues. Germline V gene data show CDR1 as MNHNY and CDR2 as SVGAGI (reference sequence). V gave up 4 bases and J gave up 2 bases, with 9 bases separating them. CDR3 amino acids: CASSSWGGNQPQHF. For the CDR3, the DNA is TGTGCCAGCAGTTCGTGGGGCGGCAATCAGCCCCAGCATTTT.

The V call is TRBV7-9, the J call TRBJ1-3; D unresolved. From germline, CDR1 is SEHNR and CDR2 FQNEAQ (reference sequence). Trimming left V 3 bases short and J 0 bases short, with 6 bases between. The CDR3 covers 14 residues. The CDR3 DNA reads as TGTGCCAGCAGCTTTGTGAGCTCTGGAAACACCATATATTTT. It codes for CASSFVSSGNTIYF.

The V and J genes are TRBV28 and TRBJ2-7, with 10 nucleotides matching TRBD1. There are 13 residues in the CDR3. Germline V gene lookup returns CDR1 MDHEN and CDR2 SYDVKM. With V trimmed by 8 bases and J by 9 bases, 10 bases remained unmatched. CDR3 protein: CASQWTGGIPQYF. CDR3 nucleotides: TGTGCCAGCCAATGGACAGGGGGAATCCCGCAGTACTTC. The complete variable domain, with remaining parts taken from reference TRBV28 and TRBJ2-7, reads DVKVTQSSRYLVKRTGEKVFLECVQDMDHENMFWYRQDPGLGLRLIYFSYDVKMKEKGDIPEGYSVSREKKERFSLILESASTNQTSMYLCASQWTGGIPQYFGPGTRLTVT.

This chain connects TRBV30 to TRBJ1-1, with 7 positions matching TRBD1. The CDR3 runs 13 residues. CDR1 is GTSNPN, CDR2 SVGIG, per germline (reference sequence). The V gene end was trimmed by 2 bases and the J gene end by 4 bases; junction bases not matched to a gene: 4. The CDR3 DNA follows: TGTGCCTGGAGTTATAACAGGGGCACTGAAGCTTTCTTT. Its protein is CAWSYNRGTEAFF.

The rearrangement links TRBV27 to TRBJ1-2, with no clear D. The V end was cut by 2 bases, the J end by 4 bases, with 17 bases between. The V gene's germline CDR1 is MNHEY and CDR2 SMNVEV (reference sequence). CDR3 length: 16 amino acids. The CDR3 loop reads CASSLGPGISIYGYTF. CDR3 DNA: TGTGCCAGCAGTTTAGGGCCCGGGATATCCATCTATGGCTACACCTTC.

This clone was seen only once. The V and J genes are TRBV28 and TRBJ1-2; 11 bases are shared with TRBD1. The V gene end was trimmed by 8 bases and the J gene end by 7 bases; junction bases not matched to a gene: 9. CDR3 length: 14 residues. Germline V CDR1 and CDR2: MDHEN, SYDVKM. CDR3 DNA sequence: TGTGCCAGCTTACCTGGGGGACAGGGGGTTGGCTACACCTTC. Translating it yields CASLPGGQGVGYTF.

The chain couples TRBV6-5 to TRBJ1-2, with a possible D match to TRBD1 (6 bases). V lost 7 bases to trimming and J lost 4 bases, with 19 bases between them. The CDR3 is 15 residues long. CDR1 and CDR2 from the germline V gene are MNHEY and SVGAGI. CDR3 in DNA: TGTGCCAGCACTAGAACGGCGGGGGGCACCTATGGCTACACCTTC. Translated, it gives CASTRTAGGTYGYTF.

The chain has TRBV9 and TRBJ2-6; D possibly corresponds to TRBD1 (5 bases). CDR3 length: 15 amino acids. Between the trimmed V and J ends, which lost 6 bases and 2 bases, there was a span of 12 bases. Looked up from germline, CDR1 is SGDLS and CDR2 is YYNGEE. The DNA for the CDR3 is TGTGCCAGCACCGAAGGGGTGCCTGGGGCCAACGTCCTGACTTTC. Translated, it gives CASTEGVPGANVLTF.

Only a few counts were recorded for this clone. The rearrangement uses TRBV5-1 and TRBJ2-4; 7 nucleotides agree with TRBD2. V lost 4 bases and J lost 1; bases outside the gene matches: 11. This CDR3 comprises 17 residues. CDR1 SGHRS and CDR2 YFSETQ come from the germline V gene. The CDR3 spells CASSPARGEGAKNIQYF. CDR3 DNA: TGCGCCAGCAGCCCCGCCCGGGGGGAGGGGGCCAAAAACATTCAGTACTTC.

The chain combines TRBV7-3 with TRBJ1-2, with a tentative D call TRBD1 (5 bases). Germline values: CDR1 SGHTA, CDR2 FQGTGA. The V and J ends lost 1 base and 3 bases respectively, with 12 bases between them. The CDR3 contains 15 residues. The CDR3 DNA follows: TGTGCCAGCAGCTTAAGCCCGGGGGACGACTATGGCTACACCTTC. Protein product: CASSLSPGDDYGYTF.